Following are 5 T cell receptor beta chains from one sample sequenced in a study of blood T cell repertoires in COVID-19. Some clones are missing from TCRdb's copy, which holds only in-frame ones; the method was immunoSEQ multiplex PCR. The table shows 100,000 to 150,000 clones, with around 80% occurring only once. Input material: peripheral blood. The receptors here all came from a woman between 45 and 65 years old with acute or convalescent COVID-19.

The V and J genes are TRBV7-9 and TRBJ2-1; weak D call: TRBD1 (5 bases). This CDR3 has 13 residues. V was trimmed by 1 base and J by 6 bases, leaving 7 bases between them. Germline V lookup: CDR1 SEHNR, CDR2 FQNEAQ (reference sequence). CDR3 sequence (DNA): TGTGCCAGCAGCTTAGGGACACGCAATGAGCAGTTCTTC. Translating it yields CASSLGTRNEQFF.

As DNA, the CDR3 is TGTGCCAGCTCACCGGGACTAGCGGGAGGGAATGAGCAGTTCTTC. Its translation: CASSPGLAGGNEQFF. The chain uses TRBV18 and TRBJ2-1, with 16 bases identical to TRBD2. CDR1 is KGHSH, CDR2 LQKENI, per germline. The CDR3 contains 15 residues. J lost 7 bases, V lost 3 bases, and 0 bases had no gene match.

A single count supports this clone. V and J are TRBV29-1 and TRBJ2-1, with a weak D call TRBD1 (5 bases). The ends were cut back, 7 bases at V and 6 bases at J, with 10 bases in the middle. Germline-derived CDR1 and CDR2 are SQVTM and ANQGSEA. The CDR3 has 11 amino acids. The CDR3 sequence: CSARVGNEQFF. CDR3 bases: TGCAGCGCCAGGGTGGGCAATGAGCAGTTCTTC.

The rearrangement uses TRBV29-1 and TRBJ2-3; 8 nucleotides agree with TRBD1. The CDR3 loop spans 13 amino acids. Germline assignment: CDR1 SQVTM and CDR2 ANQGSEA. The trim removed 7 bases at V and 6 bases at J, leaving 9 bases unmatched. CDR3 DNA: TGCAGCGCCGACAGGGGCGCGTCTGATACGCAGTATTTT. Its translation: CSADRGASDTQYF.

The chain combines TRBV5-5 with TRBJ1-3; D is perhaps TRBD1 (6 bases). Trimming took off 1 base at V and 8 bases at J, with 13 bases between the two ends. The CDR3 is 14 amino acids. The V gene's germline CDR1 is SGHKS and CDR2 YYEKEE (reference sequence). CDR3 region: CASSLTGTGHTIYF. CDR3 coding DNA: TGTGCCAGCAGCTTGACAGGGACCGGACACACCATATATTTT.